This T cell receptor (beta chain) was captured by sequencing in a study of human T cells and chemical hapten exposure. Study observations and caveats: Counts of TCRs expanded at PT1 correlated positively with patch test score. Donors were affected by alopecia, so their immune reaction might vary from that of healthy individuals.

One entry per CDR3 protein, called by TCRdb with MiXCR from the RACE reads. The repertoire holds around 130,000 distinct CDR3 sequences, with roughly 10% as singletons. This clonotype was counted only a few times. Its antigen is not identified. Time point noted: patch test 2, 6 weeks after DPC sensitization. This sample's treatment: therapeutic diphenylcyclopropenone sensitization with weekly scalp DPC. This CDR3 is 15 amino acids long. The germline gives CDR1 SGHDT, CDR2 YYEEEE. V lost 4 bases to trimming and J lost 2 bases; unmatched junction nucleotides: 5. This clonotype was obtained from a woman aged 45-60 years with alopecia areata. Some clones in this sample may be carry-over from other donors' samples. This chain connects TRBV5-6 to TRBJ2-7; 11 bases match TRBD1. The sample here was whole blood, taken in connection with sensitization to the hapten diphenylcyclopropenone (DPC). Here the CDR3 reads CASSPDRGQAYEQYF. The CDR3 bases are TGTGCCAGCAGCCCGGACAGGGGGCAAGCCTACGAGCAGTACTTC. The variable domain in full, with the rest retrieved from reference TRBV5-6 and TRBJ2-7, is DAGVTQSPTHLIKTRGQQVTLRCSPKSGHDTVSWYQQALGQGPQFIFQYYEEEERQRGNFPDRFSGHQFPNYSSELNVNALLLGDSALYLCASSPDRGQAYEQYFGPGTRLTVT.